These T cell receptor beta chains were read from a single sample in a study of blood T cell repertoires in COVID-19. Repertoires were generated with immunoSEQ multiplex PCR, while TCRdb's copy carries only in-frame clones and drops some. The data hold fewer than 300,000 clones, with roughly nine tenths observed a single time. Sequencing was done on a sample of peripheral blood. The receptors were sampled from a woman in her 30s with COVID-19, enrolled during active disease. The conserved cysteine and the conserved F or W are not part of the CDR3 here. Each record gives: J gene, clone size, D gene, V gene, CDR3 protein. The D gene is left open where the match is weak. Some rows have no size entry. The others give once, few or many, or a class for an expanded clone.

>TRBJ2-7|many|TRBD2|TRBV11-2
ASSTLGGRREVYEQY
>TRBJ1-3|.|.|TRBV30
AWRDRHYFSGNTIY
>TRBJ1-2|.|TRBD1|TRBV2
ASSDGGQLQVLYGYT
>TRBJ2-1|.|.|TRBV7-9
ASSLQGFDEQF
>TRBJ1-5|.|.|TRBV29-1
SVQGPQPQH
>TRBJ1-1|.|.|TRBV19
ASAGGWDTEAF
>TRBJ1-4|.|.|TRBV30
AWGYGQGYNEKLF
>TRBJ1-5|.|.|TRBV4-1
ASSQEEGDYSNQPQH
>TRBJ1-5|.|TRBD1|TRBV7-8
ASSDRDRGDQPQH
>TRBJ1-3|.|.|TRBV5-1
ASSLVGEGPGNTIY
>TRBJ1-1|once|TRBD1|TRBV4-1
ASSLPQGGTEAF
>TRBJ2-3|.|TRBD1|TRBV24-1
ATSWTGGPTDTQY
>TRBJ1-2|many|.|TRBV4-2
ASSPENREPLAYT
>TRBJ1-1|.|TRBD1|TRBV5-1
ASMGQGLTEAF
>TRBJ2-7|.|.|TRBV6-6
ASSYTGGVREQY
>TRBJ2-7|.|TRBD1|TRBV3-1/TRBV3-2
ASSQGTGLAYEQY
>TRBJ1-4|.|TRBD1|TRBV6-6
ASRKTQGADEKLF